Listed below are T cell receptor beta chains from one sample, sequenced in a study of blood T cell repertoires in COVID-19. Here immunoSEQ multiplex PCR was the method, and the copy in TCRdb shows in-frame clones only, minus some. The data hold fewer than 200,000 clones, with around 90% observed a single time. Material: peripheral blood. These receptors came from a woman at least 80 years old with COVID-19, enrolled during active disease. Each CDR3 is given with its conserved first and last residue. D genes are given only for firm matches. Size values are once, few and many counts, or a class for expanded clones, and some rows have none.

J gene,clone size,D gene,V gene,CDR3 protein,CDR3 DNA
TRBJ2-7,-,TRBD1,TRBV7-2,CASSLFGQGYYEQYF,TGTGCCAGCAGCTTATTCGGACAGGGGTACTACGAGCAGTACTTC
TRBJ1-4,-,TRBD1,TRBV27,CASSQDRYSEKLFF,TGTGCCAGCAGCCAGGACAGGTACAGTGAAAAACTGTTTTTT
TRBJ1-2,-,TRBD1,TRBV6-5,CASSKTGTNYGYTF,TGTGCCAGCAGTAAGACAGGGACTAACTATGGCTACACCTTC
TRBJ2-1,-,-,TRBV28,CASSGGDSRVRWQFF,TGTGCCAGCAGTGGTGGAGACAGTCGGGTTAGGTGGCAGTTCTTC
TRBJ1-5,once,-,TRBV2,CASRSGPSILGNQPQHF,TGTGCCAGCAGGTCGGGTCCCTCAATCTTGGGCAATCAGCCCCAGCATTTT
TRBJ2-7,-,-,TRBV6-2/TRBV6-3,CASSYGGRYGEQYF,TGTGCCAGCAGTTACGGGGGCAGGTATGGCGAGCAGTACTTC
TRBJ1-2,-,TRBD1,TRBV7-2,CASSLAGTGASYGYTF,TGTGCCAGCAGCTTGGCCGGGACAGGGGCGAGCTATGGCTACACCTTC
TRBJ2-1,-,-,TRBV7-2,CASSLASRVGSNEQFF,TGTGCCAGCAGCTTAGCCTCGAGGGTAGGAAGTAATGAGCAGTTCTTC
TRBJ1-1,-,TRBD1,TRBV9,CASSAGGMKEAFF,TGTGCCAGCAGCGCAGGGGGTATGAAGGAAGCTTTCTTT
TRBJ2-7,once,-,TRBV28,CASSLISREQYF,TGTGCCAGCAGTTTAATTAGTCGTGAGCAGTACTTC
TRBJ1-4,-,-,TRBV29-1,CSVVGGREGEKLFF,TGCAGCGTTGTAGGAGGCCGGGAAGGGGAAAAACTGTTTTTT
TRBJ1-4,-,-,TRBV19,CASSMREEKLFF,TGTGCCAGTAGTATGAGGGAAGAAAAACTGTTTTTT
TRBJ2-7,-,-,TRBV14,CASSQLRDRSYEQYF,TGTGCCAGCAGCCAACTAAGAGACAGGAGCTACGAGCAGTACTTC
TRBJ2-7,-,-,TRBV2,CASSYDSYEQYF,TGTGCCAGCAGTTACGACTCATACGAGCAGTACTTC
TRBJ1-2,few,-,TRBV18,CASSPPGGRGSDYGYTF,TGTGCCAGCTCACCACCCGGGGGGCGAGGTTCTGACTATGGCTACACCTTC
TRBJ2-2,-,TRBD1,TRBV11-3,CASSSGQGHTGELFF,TGTGCCAGCAGCTCCGGACAGGGTCACACCGGGGAGCTGTTTTTT
TRBJ2-2,-,TRBD1,TRBV18,CASSLTLDRANTGELFF,TGTGCCAGCTCCCTCACGCTGGACAGGGCAAACACCGGGGAGCTGTTTTTT
TRBJ1-1,-,-,TRBV10-3,CAISELGRQGTEAFF,TGTGCCATCAGTGAGTTGGGCAGGCAGGGCACTGAAGCTTTCTTT
TRBJ1-5,once,-,TRBV5-1,CASSSGQPNQPQHF,TGCGCCAGCAGCTCAGGACAGCCGAATCAGCCCCAGCATTTT
TRBJ1-5,-,-,TRBV23-1,CASSPPLGQPQHF,TGCGCCAGCAGTCCCCCACTGGGCCAGCCCCAGCATTTT
TRBJ2-3,-,-,TRBV7-8,CASSLDRGQRVNF,TGTGCCAGCAGCTTAGATAGAGGCCAGCGCGTAAACTTT
TRBJ1-1,-,TRBD1,TRBV6-6,CASSIQGARVNTEAFF,TGTGCCAGCAGTATCCAGGGGGCGAGGGTGAACACTGAAGCTTTCTTT
TRBJ2-1,-,TRBD2,TRBV27,CASSLRGGRGGNEQFF,TGTGCCAGCAGTTTAAGGGGCGGGAGGGGCGGCAATGAGCAGTTCTTC
TRBJ2-3,-,-,TRBV7-9,CASSFISTDTQYF,TGTGCCAGCAGCTTTATTAGTACAGATACGCAGTATTTT
TRBJ2-2,-,TRBD1,TRBV19,CASSLTGRRTGELFF,TGTGCCAGTAGCCTGACAGGGCGACGCACCGGGGAGCTGTTTTTT
TRBJ2-3,-,TRBD2,TRBV14,CASSPCPLAALRTDTQYF,TGTGCCAGCAGCCCGTGCCCTCTAGCGGCCTTACGCACAGATACGCAGTATTTT
TRBJ2-7,-,-,TRBV7-9,CASSSSTREYEQYF,TGTGCCAGCAGCAGTAGCACTCGGGAGTACGAGCAGTACTTC
TRBJ2-3,-,-,TRBV24-1,CATSDLDGGVDTQYF,TGTGCCACCAGTGATCTGGACGGAGGGGTAGATACGCAGTATTTT
TRBJ2-5,-,-,TRBV5-1,CASSLQQGKETQYF,TGCGCCAGCAGCTTGCAACAGGGTAAAGAGACCCAGTACTTC
TRBJ1-2,-,-,TRBV6-1,CASSDVGSGYGYTF,TGTGCCAGCAGTGACGTCGGGTCGGGCTATGGCTACACCTTC
TRBJ2-1,-,TRBD2,TRBV4-3,CASSQDISGSGSYNEQFF,TGCGCCAGCAGCCAAGATATTAGCGGGAGTGGCTCCTACAATGAGCAGTTCTTC
TRBJ2-7,-,-,TRBV5-1,CASRLDSYEQYF,TGCGCCAGCCGTCTCGACTCTTACGAGCAGTACTTC
TRBJ1-3,-,-,TRBV25-1,CASSLPGSGNTIYF,TGTGCCAGCAGCCTCCCGGGGTCCGGAAACACCATATATTTT
TRBJ2-3,-,-,TRBV6-1,CASSEARSGETQYF,TGTGCCAGCAGTGAAGCGCGTTCGGGGGAAACGCAGTATTTT
TRBJ1-6,-,-,TRBV4-1,CASSQEVAARSSYNSPLHF,TGCGCCAGCAGCCAAGAAGTGGCAGCCCGGAGCTCCTATAATTCACCCCTCCACTTT
TRBJ1-1,-,-,TRBV9,CASSVNEGGTEAFF,TGTGCCAGCAGCGTAAATGAAGGCGGCACTGAAGCTTTCTTT
TRBJ2-1,-,TRBD1,TRBV10-3,CAISPGQGENNEQFF,TGTGCCATCAGCCCGGGACAGGGAGAAAACAATGAGCAGTTCTTC
TRBJ1-2,-,-,TRBV6-5,CASSSRVGGYTF,TGTGCCAGCTCCTCCAGGGTCGGTGGCTACACCTTC
TRBJ1-5,-,TRBD1,TRBV6-2/TRBV6-3,CASSGQGGEQPQHF,TGTGCCAGCAGCGGACAGGGGGGGGAACAGCCCCAGCATTTT
TRBJ1-2,-,-,TRBV18,CASSPPGGYYGYTF,TGTGCCAGCTCACCGCCGGGGGGTTACTATGGCTACACCTTC
TRBJ1-5,-,-,TRBV5-6,CASSLAGDNPDQPQHF,TGTGCCAGCAGCTTAGCAGGGGACAATCCTGATCAGCCCCAGCATTTT
TRBJ2-2,-,TRBD1,TRBV27,CASSSKPNRDRVFPGELFF,TGTGCCAGCAGTTCCAAGCCAAACCGGGACAGGGTCTTTCCCGGGGAGCTGTTTTTT
TRBJ2-7,-,TRBD1,TRBV6-1,CASSRTGAYEQYF,TGTGCCAGCAGCCGTACAGGGGCCTACGAGCAGTACTTC
TRBJ2-7,-,-,TRBV5-1,CASSDGTLSYEQYF,TGCGCCAGCAGCGACGGGACTCTCTCCTACGAGCAGTACTTC
TRBJ2-1,-,TRBD2,TRBV19,CASSIVGGSSYNEQFF,TGTGCCAGTAGTATAGTGGGCGGGAGCTCCTACAATGAGCAGTTCTTC
TRBJ1-2,-,TRBD1,TRBV7-3,CASSPRQGSYGYTF,TGTGCCAGCAGCCCCCGACAGGGAAGCTATGGCTACACCTTC
TRBJ2-4,few,-,TRBV6-7,CASSYWEEGSPENIQYF,TGTGCCAGCAGTTACTGGGAGGAGGGGTCCCCTGAAAACATTCAGTACTTC
TRBJ2-3,-,-,TRBV3-1/TRBV3-2,CASSQVPTSTDTQYF,TGTGCCAGCAGCCAAGTTCCTACTAGCACAGATACGCAGTATTTT
TRBJ2-2,few,TRBD2,TRBV7-3,CASSSAGGGTGELFF,TGTGCCAGCAGCTCAGCGGGAGGGGGCACCGGGGAGCTGTTTTTT
TRBJ2-3,-,TRBD2,TRBV7-9,CASSGTTSTDTQYF,TGTGCCAGCAGCGGGACTACGAGCACAGATACGCAGTATTTT
TRBJ2-3,once,TRBD2,TRBV6-4,CASSRTGTSGTDTQYF,TGTGCCAGCAGTAGGACCGGGACTAGCGGCACAGATACGCAGTATTTT
TRBJ1-2,-,-,TRBV5-5,CASSLGPGNWNGYTF,TGTGCCAGCAGCTTGGGGCCAGGGAACTGGAATGGCTACACCTTC
TRBJ2-3,-,-,TRBV27,CASSPPGLLGPDTQYF,TGTGCCAGCAGTCCGCCGGGTCTGCTGGGTCCAGATACGCAGTATTTT
TRBJ2-1,-,-,TRBV6-2/TRBV6-3,CASSPGQGIYNEQFF,TGTGCCAGCAGTCCCGGGCAGGGAATCTACAATGAGCAGTTCTTC